Listed below are T cell receptor beta chains from one sample, sequenced in a study of PD-1 blockade in classical Hodgkin lymphoma. Repertoires were generated with immunoSEQ multiplex PCR, while TCRdb's copy carries only in-frame clones and drops some. Among fewer than 40,000 clones listed, roughly 89% were seen once. Sequenced input: CD4+ T cells from blood. These receptors were obtained from a human donor with classical Hodgkin lymphoma. Each CDR3 is given with its conserved first and last residue.

>TRBJ2-1|TRBV10-2
CASRGSWGSSYNEQFF
>TRBJ2-6|TRBV19
CASTKAGGGAGANVLTF
>TRBJ1-2|TRBV6-6
CASSYSSGANYGYTF
>TRBJ2-1|TRBV5-4
CASSPDAGSSYNEQFF
>TRBJ1-2|TRBV7-9
CASSLGQPLTYGYTF
>TRBJ2-7|TRBV27
CASSFRGAYEQYF
>TRBJ2-1|TRBV4-1
CASSQDSSSDEQFF
>TRBJ1-1|TRBV9
CASSVGPTRLNTEAFF
>TRBJ2-3|TRBV7-2
CASSASAVARDTQYF
>TRBJ2-1|TRBV28
CASLALEGADSYNEQFF
>TRBJ1-1|TRBV5-1
CASSSGQKNTEAFF
>TRBJ1-2|TRBV5-1
CASSETGLTIYGYTF
>TRBJ1-2|TRBV5-1
CASTTSGNHYGYTF
>TRBJ1-3|TRBV6-5
CASRDRYSGNTIYF
>TRBJ1-2|TRBV27
CASSLTPANYGYTF
>TRBJ1-2|TRBV5-1
CASSSLGYGYTF
>TRBJ2-6|TRBV14
CASSQTDGANVLTF
>TRBJ1-5|TRBV5-8
CASSLDGGANQPQHF
>TRBJ1-4|TRBV12-5
CASGLVRGGDEKLFF
>TRBJ2-5|TRBV7-3
CASSPGARETQYF
>TRBJ2-7|TRBV11-2
CASSLVWGYEQYF
>TRBJ2-2|TRBV18
CASSPNLADTGELFF
>TRBJ1-6|TRBV6-5
CASSYSNRSPLHF
>TRBJ2-7|TRBV7-9
CASSPQALSYEQYF